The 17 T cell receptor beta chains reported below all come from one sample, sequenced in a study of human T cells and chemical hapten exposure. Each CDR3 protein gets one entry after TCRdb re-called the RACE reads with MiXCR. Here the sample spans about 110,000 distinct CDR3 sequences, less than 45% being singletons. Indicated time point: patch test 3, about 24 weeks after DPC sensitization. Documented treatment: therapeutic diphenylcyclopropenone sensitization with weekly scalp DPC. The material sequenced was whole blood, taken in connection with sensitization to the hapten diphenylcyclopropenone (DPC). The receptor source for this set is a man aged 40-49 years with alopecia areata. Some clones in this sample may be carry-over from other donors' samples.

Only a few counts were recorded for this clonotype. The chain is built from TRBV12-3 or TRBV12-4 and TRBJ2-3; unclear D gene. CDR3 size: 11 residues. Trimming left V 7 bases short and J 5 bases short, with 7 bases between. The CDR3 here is CASMGQDTQYF. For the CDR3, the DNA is TGTGCCAGCATGGGCCAAGATACGCAGTATTTT.

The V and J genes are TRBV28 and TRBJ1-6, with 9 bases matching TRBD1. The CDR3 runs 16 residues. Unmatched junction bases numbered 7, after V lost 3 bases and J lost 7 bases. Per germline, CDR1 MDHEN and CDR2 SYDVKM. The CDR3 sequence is CASSLDRGGSNSPLHF. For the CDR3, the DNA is TGTGCCAGCAGTTTGGACAGGGGTGGCTCAAATTCACCCCTCCACTTT. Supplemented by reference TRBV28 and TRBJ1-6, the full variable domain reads DVKVTQSSRYLVKRTGEKVFLECVQDMDHENMFWYRQDPGLGLRLIYFSYDVKMKEKGDIPEGYSVSREKKERFSLILESASTNQTSMYLCASSLDRGGSNSPLHFGNGTRLTVT.

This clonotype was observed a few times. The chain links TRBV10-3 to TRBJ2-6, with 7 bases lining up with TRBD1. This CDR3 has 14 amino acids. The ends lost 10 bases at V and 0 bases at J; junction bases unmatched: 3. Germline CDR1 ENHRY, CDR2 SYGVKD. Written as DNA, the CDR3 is TGTGCCACAGGGGGAGCCTCTGGGGCCAACGTCCTGACTTTC. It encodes CATGGASGANVLTF.

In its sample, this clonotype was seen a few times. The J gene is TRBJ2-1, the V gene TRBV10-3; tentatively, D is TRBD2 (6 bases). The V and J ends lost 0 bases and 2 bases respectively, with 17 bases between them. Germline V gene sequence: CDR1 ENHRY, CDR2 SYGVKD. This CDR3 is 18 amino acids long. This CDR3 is CAISESRISGVTYNEQFF. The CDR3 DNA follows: TGTGCCATCAGTGAGTCTCGGATTTCGGGAGTGACCTACAATGAGCAGTTCTTC.

DNA of the CDR3: TGTGCCACCAGTGATTTGGCGGGAGGATTATTGGATACGCAGTATTTT. Its protein is CATSDLAGGLLDTQYF. The V call is TRBV24-1, the J call TRBJ2-3; TRBD2 matches 8 bases. J lost 6 bases, V lost 0 bases, and 7 bases had no gene match. This CDR3 is built from 16 residues. In germline, CDR1 is KGHDR, CDR2 SFDVKD.

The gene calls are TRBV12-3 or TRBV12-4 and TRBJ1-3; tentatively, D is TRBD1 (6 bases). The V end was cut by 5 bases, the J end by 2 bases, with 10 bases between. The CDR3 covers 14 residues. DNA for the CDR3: TGTGCCAGCAGTACTACAGGGACTGGAAACACCATATATTTT. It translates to CASSTTGTGNTIYF.

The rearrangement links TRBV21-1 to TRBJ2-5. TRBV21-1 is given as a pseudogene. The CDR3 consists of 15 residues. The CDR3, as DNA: TGTGCCAGCAGCCAGATCGGAACAGAAGGCGAGACCCAGTACTTC. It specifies CASSQIGTEGETQYF.

The CDR3 protein is CASSLALGSGTDTQYF. CDR3 DNA sequence: TGCGCCAGCAGCTTGGCCCTTGGTAGCGGCACAGATACGCAGTATTTT. The chain is built from TRBV5-1 and TRBJ2-3, with a tentative D call TRBD2 (5 bases). Germline CDR1 reads SGHRS; CDR2 reads YFSETQ. V lost 0 bases and J 1 base, leaving 12 bases between the germline ends. The CDR3 contains 16 residues. The full variable domain, its missing parts supplied by reference TRBV5-1 and TRBJ2-3, is KAGVTQTPRYLIKTRGQQVTLSCSPISGHRSVSWYQQTPGQGLQFLFEYFSETQRNKGNFPGRFSGRQFSNSRSEMNVSTLELGDSALYLCASSLALGSGTDTQYFGPGTRLTVL.

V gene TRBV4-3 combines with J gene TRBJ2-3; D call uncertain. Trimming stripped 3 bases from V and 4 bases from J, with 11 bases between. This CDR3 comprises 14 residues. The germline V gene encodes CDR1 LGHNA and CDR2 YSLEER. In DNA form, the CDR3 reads TGCGCCAGCAGCCAGCCAGGTCGGCCAGATACGCAGTATTTT. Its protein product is CASSQPGRPDTQYF.

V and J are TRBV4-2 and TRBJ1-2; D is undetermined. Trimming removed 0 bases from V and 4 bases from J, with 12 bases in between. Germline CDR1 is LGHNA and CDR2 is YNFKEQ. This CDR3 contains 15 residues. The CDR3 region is CASSQEPDNSYGYTF. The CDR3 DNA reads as TGTGCCAGCAGCCAAGAACCAGACAACAGCTATGGCTACACCTTC.

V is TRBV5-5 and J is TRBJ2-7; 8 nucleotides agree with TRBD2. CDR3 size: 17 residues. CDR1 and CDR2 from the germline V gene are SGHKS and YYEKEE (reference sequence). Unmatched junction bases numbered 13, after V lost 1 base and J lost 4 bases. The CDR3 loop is CASSLKVGRAGGYEQYF. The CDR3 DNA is TGTGCCAGCAGCTTGAAGGTCGGGAGGGCCGGGGGGTACGAGCAGTACTTC.

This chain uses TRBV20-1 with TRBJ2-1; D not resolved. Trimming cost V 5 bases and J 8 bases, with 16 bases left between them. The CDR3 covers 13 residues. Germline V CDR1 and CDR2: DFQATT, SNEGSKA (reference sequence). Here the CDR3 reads CSAHHPSGYEQFF. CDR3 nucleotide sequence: TGCAGTGCTCACCACCCTTCGGGCTATGAGCAGTTCTTC.

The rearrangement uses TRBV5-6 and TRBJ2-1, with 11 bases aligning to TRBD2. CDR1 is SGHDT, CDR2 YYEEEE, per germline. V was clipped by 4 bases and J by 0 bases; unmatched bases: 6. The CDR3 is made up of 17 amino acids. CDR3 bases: TGTGCCAGCAGCATTATAGCGGGGGGGAGCTCCTACAATGAGCAGTTCTTC. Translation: CASSIIAGGSSYNEQFF. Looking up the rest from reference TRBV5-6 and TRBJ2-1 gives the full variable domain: DAGVTQSPTHLIKTRGQQVTLRCSPKSGHDTVSWYQQALGQGPQFIFQYYEEEERQRGNFPDRFSGHQFPNYSSELNVNALLLGDSALYLCASSIIAGGSSYNEQFFGPGTRLTVL.

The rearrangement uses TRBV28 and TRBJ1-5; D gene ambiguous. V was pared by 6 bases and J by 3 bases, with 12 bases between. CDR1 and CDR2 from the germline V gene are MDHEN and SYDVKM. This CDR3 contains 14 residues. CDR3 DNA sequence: TGTGCCAGCAGGACTGTTGACTCCAATCAGCCCCAGCATTTT. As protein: CASRTVDSNQPQHF.

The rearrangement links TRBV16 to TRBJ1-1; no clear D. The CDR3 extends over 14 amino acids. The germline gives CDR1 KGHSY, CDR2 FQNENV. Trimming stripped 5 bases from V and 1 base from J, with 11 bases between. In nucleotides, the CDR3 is TGTGCCAGCAGCTACAGAGAAACGAACACTGAAGCTTTCTTT. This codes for CASSYRETNTEAFF.

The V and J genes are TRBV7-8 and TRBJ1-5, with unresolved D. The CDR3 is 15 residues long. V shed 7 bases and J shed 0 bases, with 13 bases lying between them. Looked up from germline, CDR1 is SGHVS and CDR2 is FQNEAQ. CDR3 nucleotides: TGTGCCAGCACCCTAGACTGGCATAGCAATCAGCCCCAGCATTTT. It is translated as CASTLDWHSNQPQHF.

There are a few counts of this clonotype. CDR3 sequence (DNA): TGTGCCAGCAGCCCTTTGGGGGCCGGGGGCGGTGAGCAGTTCTTC. It encodes CASSPLGAGGGEQFF. The rearrangement links TRBV11-3 to TRBJ2-1; D is perhaps TRBD1 or TRBD2 (6 bases each). This CDR3 is built from 15 residues. Germline assignment: CDR1 SGHNT and CDR2 YENEEA. Between the trimmed V and J ends, which lost 5 bases and 9 bases, there was a span of 20 bases.